The rows below give T cell receptor beta chains drawn from one sample of a study of Graves' ophthalmopathy and Graves' hyperthyroidism. MiXCR was run by TCRdb on the multiplex PCR reads, yielding one entry per CDR3 protein. The sample has hundreds of thousands of distinct CDR3 sequences, approximately 21% seen once. Sequenced input: peripheral blood. These TCRs come from a woman between 18 and 29 years old with stable Graves' hyperthyroidism. Some clones in this sample may be carry-over from other donors' samples. Both conserved end residues are part of each CDR3. D genes are given only for firm matches. The size of a clone is reported for some rows only, either as once, few or many, or as a class for expanded clones.

cdr3_nt: TGTGCCACCAGTGAGTCCGGTTTAAACATTCAGTACTTC; cdr3_aa: CATSESGLNIQYF; clone_size: -; d_call: -; v_call: TRBV24-1; j_call: TRBJ2-4; cdr3_length: 13
cdr3_nt: TGTGCCAGCAGTGAACAGGGAGGATGGAAAAACATTCAGTACTTC; cdr3_aa: CASSEQGGWKNIQYF; clone_size: -; d_call: -; v_call: TRBV6-1; j_call: TRBJ2-4; cdr3_length: 15
cdr3_nt: TGTGCCATCAGTGATTCAGGGGGCGGTAACACTGAAGCTTTCTTT; cdr3_aa: CAISDSGGGNTEAFF; clone_size: many; d_call: TRBD1; v_call: TRBV10-3; j_call: TRBJ1-1; cdr3_length: 15
cdr3_nt: TGTGCCAGCAGTGGCAGGGGCGCGAGCGGGGAGCTGTTTTTT; cdr3_aa: CASSGRGASGELFF; clone_size: -; d_call: -; v_call: TRBV2; j_call: TRBJ2-2; cdr3_length: 14
cdr3_nt: TGTGCCTACCTGGACAGGGGCTATGGCTACACCTTC; cdr3_aa: CAYLDRGYGYTF; clone_size: few; d_call: TRBD1; v_call: TRBV30; j_call: TRBJ1-2; cdr3_length: 12
cdr3_nt: TGTGCCATCAGGGCAGGGGACTATGGCTACACCTTC; cdr3_aa: CAIRAGDYGYTF; clone_size: many; d_call: -; v_call: TRBV10-3; j_call: TRBJ1-2; cdr3_length: 12
cdr3_nt: TGTGCCAGCAGGAGGGACAGGGGAAGCAATCAGCCCCAGCATTTT; cdr3_aa: CASRRDRGSNQPQHF; clone_size: many; d_call: TRBD1; v_call: TRBV6-1; j_call: TRBJ1-5; cdr3_length: 15
cdr3_nt: TGCAGTGCGACCGGGGCGCTGAACACTGAAGCTTTCTTT; cdr3_aa: CSATGALNTEAFF; clone_size: many; d_call: -; v_call: TRBV20-1; j_call: TRBJ1-1; cdr3_length: 13
cdr3_nt: TGTGCCAGCAGCTTAGGACCCAGCGCAATACCCCACGAGCAGTACTTC; cdr3_aa: CASSLGPSAIPHEQYF; clone_size: -; d_call: -; v_call: TRBV11-2; j_call: TRBJ2-7; cdr3_length: 16
cdr3_nt: TGTGCCAGCAGCTTTCGGACTAGCGGGGTCTACAATGAGCAGTTCTTC; cdr3_aa: CASSFRTSGVYNEQFF; clone_size: -; d_call: TRBD2; v_call: TRBV11-2; j_call: TRBJ2-1; cdr3_length: 16
cdr3_nt: TGTGCCAGCAGATCCGGGACAGAGGTCTTGAACACTGAAGCTTTCTTT; cdr3_aa: CASRSGTEVLNTEAFF; clone_size: many; d_call: TRBD1; v_call: TRBV28; j_call: TRBJ1-1; cdr3_length: 16
cdr3_nt: TGTGCCAGCAGCTTCGGGACAGGGCCTCAAGAGACCCAGTACTTC; cdr3_aa: CASSFGTGPQETQYF; clone_size: many; d_call: TRBD1; v_call: TRBV7-3; j_call: TRBJ2-5; cdr3_length: 15
cdr3_nt: TGTGCCAGTAGTATGAGGGACAGAGAGACCCAGTACTTC; cdr3_aa: CASSMRDRETQYF; clone_size: many; d_call: TRBD1; v_call: TRBV19; j_call: TRBJ2-5; cdr3_length: 13
cdr3_nt: TGTGCCAGCAGTTTATACCCCCGGGCCGGGACCCAGTACTTC; cdr3_aa: CASSLYPRAGTQYF; clone_size: few; d_call: -; v_call: TRBV27; j_call: TRBJ2-5; cdr3_length: 14
cdr3_nt: TGCAGTGCTAAGGTCCACAGAACCGTCCAGAACACTGAAGCTTTCTTT; cdr3_aa: CSAKVHRTVQNTEAFF; clone_size: many; d_call: -; v_call: TRBV20-1; j_call: TRBJ1-1; cdr3_length: 16
cdr3_nt: TGCAGTGCTCCCCGCCCGGGACTAGCGGGACTCGGCGATACGCAGTATTTT; cdr3_aa: CSAPRPGLAGLGDTQYF; clone_size: -; d_call: TRBD2; v_call: TRBV20-1; j_call: TRBJ2-3; cdr3_length: 17
cdr3_nt: TGTGCCAGCAGTTACACCCACAGGTTAACGTACCAAGAGACCCAGTACTTC; cdr3_aa: CASSYTHRLTYQETQYF; clone_size: many; d_call: -; v_call: TRBV6-2/TRBV6-3; j_call: TRBJ2-5; cdr3_length: 17